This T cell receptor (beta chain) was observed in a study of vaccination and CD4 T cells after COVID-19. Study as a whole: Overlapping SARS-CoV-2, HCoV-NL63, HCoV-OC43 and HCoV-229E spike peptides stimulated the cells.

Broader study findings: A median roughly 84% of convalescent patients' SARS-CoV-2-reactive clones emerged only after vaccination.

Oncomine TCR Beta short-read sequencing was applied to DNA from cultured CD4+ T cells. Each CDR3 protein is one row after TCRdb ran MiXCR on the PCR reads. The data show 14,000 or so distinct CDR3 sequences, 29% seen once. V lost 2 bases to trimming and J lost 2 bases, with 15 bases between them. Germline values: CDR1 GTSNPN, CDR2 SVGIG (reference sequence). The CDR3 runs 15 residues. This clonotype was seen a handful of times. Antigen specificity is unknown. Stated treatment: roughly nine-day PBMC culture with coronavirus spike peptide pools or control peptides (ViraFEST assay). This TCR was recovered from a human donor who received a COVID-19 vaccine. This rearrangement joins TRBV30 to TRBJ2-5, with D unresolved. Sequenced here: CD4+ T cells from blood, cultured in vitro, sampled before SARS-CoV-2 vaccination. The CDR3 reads CAWSLRRTDQETQYF. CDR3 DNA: TGTGCCTGGAGTCTCCGCCGGACGGATCAAGAGACCCAGTACTTC.